These 26 T cell receptor beta chains were sequenced from one sample in a study of blood T cell repertoires in COVID-19. Libraries were prepared by immunoSEQ multiplex PCR; TCRdb keeps only in-frame clonotypes and omits some of them. Of hundreds of thousands of clones in the sample, less than 90% were seen once. The material sequenced was peripheral blood. The source is a woman between 65 and 79 years old with COVID-19, enrolled during active disease.

In DNA form, the CDR3 reads TGTGCCTGGAGTGAAGTCCTAGCGGGGGGGCTGAGCCAGTACTTC. Translating gives CAWSEVLAGGLSQYF. The chain couples TRBV30 to TRBJ2-5; 12 bases fit TRBD2. The CDR3 consists of 15 residues. J gave up 10 bases and V 1 base, and 10 bases lay outside the gene matches. From germline, CDR1 is GTSNPN and CDR2 SVGIG (reference sequence).

This clone was recorded a few times. This chain links TRBV7-9 with TRBJ2-5, with TRBD1 as a possible D gene (5 bases). Germline V lookup: CDR1 SEHNR, CDR2 FQNEAQ (reference sequence). This CDR3 region has 15 residues. V shed 5 bases and J shed 0 bases, with 13 bases lying between them. This CDR3 reads CASSVWAGNQETQYF. The CDR3 DNA reads as TGTGCCAGCAGCGTTTGGGCAGGGAACCAAGAGACCCAGTACTTC.

This clone came up once. The V gene is TRBV7-8, the J gene TRBJ2-7; 10 bases line up with TRBD1. The V segment lost 5 bases and the J segment 5 bases; nucleotides outside the gene matches: 9. The length of the CDR3 is 15 residues. Germline loops: CDR1 SGHVS, CDR2 FQNEAQ. The CDR3, as DNA: TGTGCCAGCAGCGTCATAGGGGACAGGGGTAACGAGCAGTACTTC. It specifies CASSVIGDRGNEQYF.

The rearrangement links TRBV19 to TRBJ1-5; unclear D gene. This CDR3 has 17 residues. The germline gives CDR1 LNHDA, CDR2 SQIVND (reference sequence). Trimming cost V 0 bases and J 8 bases, with 20 bases left between them. CDR3 bases: TGTGCCAGTAGTATAGATAACATTATACTTCGGCAGGAGCCCCAGCATTTT. It yields the protein CASSIDNIILRQEPQHF.

This clone was counted a single time. The chain has TRBV2 and TRBJ2-7; 13 bases align to TRBD2. CDR3 length equals 14 residues. Germline V gives CDR1 SNHLY, CDR2 FYNNEI. Trimming cost V 5 bases and J 6 bases; bases outside gene matches: 4. The chain's CDR3 is CASSRLAGGFEQYF. CDR3 nucleotides: TGTGCCAGCAGTCGACTAGCGGGGGGTTTCGAGCAGTACTTC. Full variable domain (rest looked up from reference TRBV2 and TRBJ2-7): EPEVTQTPSHQVTQMGQEVILRCVPISNHLYFYWYRQILGQKVEFLVSFYNNEISEKSEIFDDQFSVERPDGSNFTLKIRSTKLEDSAMYFCASSRLAGGFEQYFGPGTRLTVT.

The chain couples TRBV7-6 to TRBJ1-2; 7 bases are a match to TRBD1. CDR3 size: 15 residues. Germline V gives CDR1 SGHVS, CDR2 FNYEAQ. With 5 bases clipped from V and 2 bases from J, the junction kept 8 bases outside the gene matches. CDR3 sequence (DNA): TGTGCCAGCAGCCTAAACAGGGGTTTAAACTATGGCTACACCTTC. Translation: CASSLNRGLNYGYTF. Full variable domain (missing parts from reference TRBV7-6 and TRBJ1-2): GAGVSQSPRYKVTKRGQDVALRCDPISGHVSLYWYRQALGQGPEFLTYFNYEAQQDKSGLPNDRFSAERPEGSISTLTIQRTEQRDSAMYRCASSLNRGLNYGYTFGSGTRLTVV.

This clone appeared a few times. The genes are TRBV4-3 and TRBJ2-2, with 7 bases identical to TRBD1. J was trimmed by 7 bases and V by 1 base; bases with no gene match: 12. The V gene's germline CDR1 is LGHNA and CDR2 YSLEER. This CDR3 region has 17 residues. The CDR3 sequence is CASSQAATGYKGGELFF. The CDR3 nucleotides read TGCGCCAGCAGCCAAGCCGCGACAGGGTATAAGGGCGGGGAGCTGTTTTTT.

The rearrangement uses TRBV6-5 and TRBJ1-2; D is perhaps TRBD1 (5 bases). The CDR3 is 13 amino acids. Germline CDR1 is MNHEY and CDR2 is SVGAGI. Trimming removed 2 bases from V and 4 bases from J, with 8 bases in between. CDR3 sequence reads: CASSYAGSYGYTF. The CDR3 nucleotides read TGTGCCAGCAGTTACGCAGGGTCCTATGGCTACACCTTC.

This sequence joins TRBV7-3 and TRBJ2-7; weak D call: TRBD2 (5 bases). Germline V gene lookup returns CDR1 SGHTA and CDR2 FQGTGA. V was pared by 1 base and J by 2 bases, with 12 bases between. This CDR3 has 15 amino acids. Here the CDR3 reads CASSLNAAGTYEQYF. The CDR3 DNA sequence: TGTGCCAGCAGCTTAAATGCGGCGGGTACCTACGAGCAGTACTTC.

V gene TRBV4-1 combines with J gene TRBJ1-6; weak D call: TRBD1 (5 bases). The V and J ends lost 3 bases and 1 base respectively, with 19 bases between them. The CDR3 is 19 residues long. The V gene's germline CDR1 is MGHRA and CDR2 YSYEKL. This chain's CDR3 is CASSQWATVGKSYNSPLHF. In DNA form, the CDR3 reads TGCGCCAGCAGCCAGTGGGCGACAGTAGGGAAGTCCTATAATTCACCCCTCCACTTT.

The gene calls are TRBV18 and TRBJ1-2; 7 bases fit TRBD1. Germline V CDR1 and CDR2: KGHSH, LQKENI. The CDR3 has 13 residues. V was pared by 3 bases and J by 9 bases, with 7 bases of the junction left unmatched. CDR3 in DNA: TGTGCCAGCTCACCGGGACAGCTAGATCGCTACACCTTC. Its protein is CASSPGQLDRYTF.

The chain combines TRBV4-1 with TRBJ2-5, with D perhaps TRBD2 (5 bases). The CDR3 is 13 residues long. The ends were cut back, 1 base at V and 7 bases at J, with 10 bases in the middle. Germline loops: CDR1 MGHRA, CDR2 YSYEKL. In DNA form, the CDR3 reads TGCGCCAGCAGCCAAGCGCTAGCAGCGACCCAGTACTTC. This gives the protein CASSQALAATQYF.

This clone was picked up one time. This chain uses TRBV29-1 with TRBJ2-1; 7 bases line up with TRBD2. Trimming cost V 3 bases and J 7 bases; bases outside gene matches: 6. Germline-derived CDR1 and CDR2 are SQVTM and ANQGSEA. The CDR3 is 13 amino acids. In nucleotides, the CDR3 is TGCAGCGTTGACCAAGCGGGGAGAAATGAGCAGTTCTTC. This encodes CSVDQAGRNEQFF.

This clone has a single count. The chain has TRBV30 and TRBJ1-1; D may be TRBD1 (6 bases). The germline gives CDR1 GTSNPN, CDR2 SVGIG (reference sequence). The length of the CDR3 is 15 residues. V gave up 8 bases and J gave up 1 base, with 20 bases separating them. DNA for the CDR3: TGTGCCCTCGGTTCGCAGGGGACGAGGAACACTGAAGCTTTCTTT. It translates to CALGSQGTRNTEAFF.

The gene calls are TRBV5-1 and TRBJ1-2; 10 bases are a match to TRBD1. V lost 4 bases to trimming and J lost 3 bases; unmatched junction nucleotides: 3. The CDR3 runs to 14 residues. From germline, CDR1 is SGHRS and CDR2 YFSETQ. In nucleotides, the CDR3 is TGCGCCAGCAGCACGACAGGGGGCGACTATGGCTACACCTTC. This gives the protein CASSTTGGDYGYTF.

About this clone itself: This same CDR3 is encoded by further DNA sequences in the sample. The chain carries TRBV28 and TRBJ2-7, with a possible D match to TRBD2 (6 bases). The CDR3 is made up of 14 amino acids. Trimming took 3 bases from V and 1 from J, leaving 10 bases between them. From germline, CDR1 is MDHEN and CDR2 SYDVKM. The CDR3 bases are TGTGCCAGCAGTTTTCCGGGGACTTCCTACGAGCAGTACTTC. Translation: CASSFPGTSYEQYF.

This clone has a handful of counts. Other DNA sequences in the sample encode the same CDR3. This sequence joins TRBV3-1 (or the pseudogene TRBV3-2) and TRBJ1-2; no definite D call. Trimming removed 4 bases at V and 0 bases at J, with 6 bases between. The CDR3 is 13 amino acids. Germline CDR1 reads LGHDT; CDR2 reads YNNKEL (reference sequence). As DNA, the CDR3 is TGTGCCAGCAGCCCTACAGCTAACTATGGCTACACCTTC. This codes for CASSPTANYGYTF.

The chain links TRBV2 to TRBJ1-6; D may be TRBD1 (5 bases). Germline V gene sequence: CDR1 SNHLY, CDR2 FYNNEI. The CDR3 totals 14 residues. V gave up 3 bases and J gave up 6 bases, with 9 bases separating them. DNA for the CDR3: TGTGCCAGCAGTGACAGGGTTTCTAATTCACCCCTCCACTTT. Its translation: CASSDRVSNSPLHF.

This clone has only one observation. The chain employs TRBV2 and TRBJ2-7; 9 bases agree with TRBD1. The J segment lost 3 bases and the V segment lost 8 bases, leaving 8 bases of the junction unmatched. There are 14 residues in the CDR3. Germline V lookup: CDR1 SNHLY, CDR2 FYNNEI. The CDR3: CASYLGTGLYEQYF. CDR3 in DNA: TGTGCCAGCTACTTGGGGACAGGGCTCTACGAGCAGTACTTC.

This chain links TRBV21-1 with TRBJ2-7; the table's D call of TRBD2 was not tested on the DNA. TRBV21-1 counts as a pseudogene. The CDR3 is made up of 14 amino acids. The CDR3 spells CASSDEDPRREQYF. CDR3 DNA sequence: TGTGCCAGCAGTGACGAGGACCCAAGGAGGGAGCAGTACTTC.

This clone was seen once. The genes are TRBV7-2 and TRBJ1-2; 8 nucleotides align to TRBD1. V lost 5 bases and J lost 8; bases outside the gene matches: 10. The CDR3 is 14 amino acids. Germline CDR1 is SGHTA and CDR2 is FQGNSA. CDR3 amino acids: CASSLLGQGWGYTF. CDR3 nucleotide sequence: TGTGCCAGCAGCCTATTAGGACAGGGCTGGGGCTACACCTTC.

The chain couples TRBV29-1 to TRBJ2-2; the match to TRBD2 covers 9 bases. V shed 7 bases, J shed 2 bases, and the junction held 5 bases outside the gene matches. CDR1 is SQVTM and CDR2 is ANQGSEA in the germline V gene. The CDR3 is 14 residues long. The CDR3 coding sequence is TGCAGCGGGAGCGGGGGGCCTAACACCGGGGAGCTGTTTTTT. Translation: CSGSGGPNTGELFF.

This chain links TRBV6-6 with TRBJ2-5; 7 positions agree with TRBD1. The CDR3 is 14 amino acids. Germline assignment: CDR1 MNHNY and CDR2 SVGAGI (reference sequence). The ends lost 5 bases at V and 0 bases at J; junction bases unmatched: 3. The CDR3 nucleotides are TGTGCCAGCAGTCCGGGACAGAACCAAGAGACCCAGTACTTC. Translated: CASSPGQNQETQYF.

V gene TRBV7-2 combines with J gene TRBJ1-3; D remains ambiguous. Germline lookup yields CDR1 SGHTA and CDR2 FQGNSA. This CDR3 region has 15 residues. Trimming removed 5 bases at V and 0 bases at J, with 11 bases between. The DNA for the CDR3 is TGTGCCAGCAGCGCGAACCCTTTCTCTGGAAACACCATATATTTT. This translates into CASSANPFSGNTIYF.

This clone was seen a handful of times. This chain joins TRBV2 and TRBJ1-5, with a possible D match to TRBD1 (5 bases). The germline V and J ends were trimmed by 4 bases and 7 bases, with 11 bases remaining between them. This CDR3 comprises 13 residues. Germline assignment: CDR1 SNHLY and CDR2 FYNNEI. The CDR3 sequence is CASSAGLGQPQHF. DNA of the CDR3: TGTGCCAGCAGTGCAGGGCTGGGACAGCCCCAGCATTTT.

The rearrangement uses TRBV14 and TRBJ1-4, with D possibly being TRBD1 (5 bases). From germline, CDR1 is SGHDN and CDR2 FVKESK. CDR3 length: 16 residues. V lost 0 bases and J lost 8, with 16 bases in between. The DNA of the CDR3 is TGTGCCAGCAGCCAAGAAAATCCAGGGTTGGGAGAAAAACTGTTTTTT. Protein product: CASSQENPGLGEKLFF.